The rows below give T cell receptor beta chains drawn from one sample of a study of cytomegalovirus exposure and HLA in healthy donors. The method was immunoSEQ multiplex PCR; TCRdb's version includes in-frame clones alone and lacks a portion of them. The data hold more than 85,000 clones, with around 15% observed a single time. Sequencing input: PBMCs. These receptors were obtained from a female donor in good health and CMV-seronegative. The CDR3 runs from the conserved cysteine through the conserved F or W. D genes are given only for firm matches. The listing skips clone size in some rows; elsewhere it reads once, few, many or a size class.

-,TRBV7-8,few,TRBJ1-1,TGTGCCAGCAGCTTAGAACGAGCTATGAACACTGAAGCTTTCTTT,CASSLERAMNTEAFF
-,TRBV20-1,few,TRBJ2-5,TGCAGTGTCGCGGGCCAAGAGACCCAGTACTTC,CSVAGQETQYF
-,TRBV5-4,-,TRBJ2-7,TGTGCCAGCAGCACCTTCCAGGGCAGCCCCTACGAGCAGTACTTC,CASSTFQGSPYEQYF
TRBD1,TRBV6-1,-,TRBJ1-6,TGTGCCAGCAGTGAAGGAGGGGGCAGGTATTCACCCCTCCACTTT,CASSEGGGRYSPLHF
TRBD1,TRBV2,few,TRBJ1-2,TGTGCCAGCAAGAAACTACAGGGGGCAAATGGCTACACCTTC,CASKKLQGANGYTF
-,TRBV11-1,few,TRBJ2-5,TGTGCCAGCACTACCTCTCGAGAGACCCAGTACTTC,CASTTSRETQYF
-,TRBV29-1,-,TRBJ1-1,TGCAGCGTTCGGCAGGGTATAGTCACTGAAGCTTTCTTT,CSVRQGIVTEAFF
TRBD2,TRBV6-6,-,TRBJ2-7,TGTGCCAGCAAACTAGCGGGAGGGGTCTACGAGCAGTACTTC,CASKLAGGVYEQYF
-,TRBV19,-,TRBJ2-7,TGTGCCAGTAGTGGGGGGACTGACTCCTACGAGCAGTACTTC,CASSGGTDSYEQYF
-,TRBV27,few,TRBJ2-7,TGTGCCAGCAGCGTTCAGGGATTACGGGACGAGCAGTACTTC,CASSVQGLRDEQYF